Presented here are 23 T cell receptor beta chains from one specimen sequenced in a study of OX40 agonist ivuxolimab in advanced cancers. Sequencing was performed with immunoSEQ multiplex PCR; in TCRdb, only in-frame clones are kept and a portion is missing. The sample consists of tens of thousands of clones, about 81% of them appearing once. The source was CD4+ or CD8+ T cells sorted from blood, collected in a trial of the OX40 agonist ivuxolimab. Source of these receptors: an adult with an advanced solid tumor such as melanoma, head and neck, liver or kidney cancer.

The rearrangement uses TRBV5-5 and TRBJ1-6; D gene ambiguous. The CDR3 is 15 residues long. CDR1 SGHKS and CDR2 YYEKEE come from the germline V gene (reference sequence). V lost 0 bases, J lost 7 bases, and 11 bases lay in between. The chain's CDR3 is CASSLAATDNSPLHF. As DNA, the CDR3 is TGTGCCAGCAGCTTGGCAGCTACGGACAATTCACCCCTCCACTTT.

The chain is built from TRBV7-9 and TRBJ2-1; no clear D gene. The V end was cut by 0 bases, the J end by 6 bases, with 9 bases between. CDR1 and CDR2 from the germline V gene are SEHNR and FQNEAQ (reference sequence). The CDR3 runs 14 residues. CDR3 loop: CASSLASASNEQFF. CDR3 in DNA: TGTGCCAGCAGCTTAGCGTCAGCTTCCAATGAGCAGTTCTTC.

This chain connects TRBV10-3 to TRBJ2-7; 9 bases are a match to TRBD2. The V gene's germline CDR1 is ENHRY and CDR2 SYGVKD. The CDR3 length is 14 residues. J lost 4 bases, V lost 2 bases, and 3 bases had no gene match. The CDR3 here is CAISEMSGRYEQYF. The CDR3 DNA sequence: TGTGCCATCAGTGAGATGAGCGGGAGGTACGAGCAGTACTTC.

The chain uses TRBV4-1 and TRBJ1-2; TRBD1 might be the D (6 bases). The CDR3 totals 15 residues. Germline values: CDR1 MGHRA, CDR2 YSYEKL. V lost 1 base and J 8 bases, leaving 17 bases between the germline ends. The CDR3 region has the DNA TGCGCCAGCAGCCAAGGAATTATCACAGGGTTGGGCTACACCTTC. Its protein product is CASSQGIITGLGYTF.

CDR3 sequence: CASSYLGRLRGANVLTF. Here the CDR3 DNA reads TGTGCCAGCAGCTACCTGGGCAGACTACGGGGGGCCAACGTCCTGACTTTC. This chain links TRBV5-4 with TRBJ2-6; weak D call: TRBD2 (5 bases). Trimming removed 3 bases from V and 4 bases from J, with 17 bases in between. Looked up from germline, CDR1 is SGHNT and CDR2 is YYREEE (reference sequence). The CDR3 is 17 amino acids.

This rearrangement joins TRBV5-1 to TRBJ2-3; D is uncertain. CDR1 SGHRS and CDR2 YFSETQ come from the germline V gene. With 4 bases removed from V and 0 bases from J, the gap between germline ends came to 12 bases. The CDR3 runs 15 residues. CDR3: CASSPGISSTDTQYF. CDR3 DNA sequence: TGCGCCAGCAGCCCTGGTATTTCTAGCACAGATACGCAGTATTTT.

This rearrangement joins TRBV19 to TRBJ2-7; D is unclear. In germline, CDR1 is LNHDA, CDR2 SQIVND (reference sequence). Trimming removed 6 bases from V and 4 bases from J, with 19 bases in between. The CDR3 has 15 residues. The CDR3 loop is CASSPSVSRLYEQYF. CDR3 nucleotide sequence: TGTGCCAGTAGCCCGTCGGTCTCCCGACTTTACGAGCAGTACTTC.

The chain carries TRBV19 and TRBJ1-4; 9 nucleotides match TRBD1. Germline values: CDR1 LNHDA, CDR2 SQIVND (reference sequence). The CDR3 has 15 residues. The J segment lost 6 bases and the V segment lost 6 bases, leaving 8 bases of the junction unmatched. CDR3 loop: CASSLQGALDEKLFF. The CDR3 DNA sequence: TGTGCCAGTAGCCTACAGGGGGCGCTGGATGAAAAACTGTTTTTT.

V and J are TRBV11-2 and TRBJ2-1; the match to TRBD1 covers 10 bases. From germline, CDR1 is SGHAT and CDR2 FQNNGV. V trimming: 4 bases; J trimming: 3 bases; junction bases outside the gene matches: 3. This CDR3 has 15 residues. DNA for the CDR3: TGTGCCAGCAGCTACCGGGACAGGGGCTACAATGAGCAGTTCTTC. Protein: CASSYRDRGYNEQFF. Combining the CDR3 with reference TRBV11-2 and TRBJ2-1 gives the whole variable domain EAGVAQSPRYKIIEKRQSVAFWCNPISGHATLYWYQQILGQGPKLLIQFQNNGVVDDSQLPKDRFSAERLKGVDSTLKIQPAKLEDSAVYLCASSYRDRGYNEQFFGPGTRLTVL.

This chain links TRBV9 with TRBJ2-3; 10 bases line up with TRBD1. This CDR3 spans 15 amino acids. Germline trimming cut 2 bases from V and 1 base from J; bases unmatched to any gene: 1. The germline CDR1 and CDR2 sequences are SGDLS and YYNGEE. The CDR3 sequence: CASSVGTGGTDTQYF. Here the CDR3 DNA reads TGTGCCAGCAGCGTGGGGACAGGGGGCACAGATACGCAGTATTTT.

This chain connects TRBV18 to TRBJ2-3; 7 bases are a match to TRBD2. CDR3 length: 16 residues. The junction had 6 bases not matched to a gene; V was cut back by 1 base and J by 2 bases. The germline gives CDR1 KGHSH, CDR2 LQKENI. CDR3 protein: CASSPRLADITDTQYF. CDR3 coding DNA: TGTGCCAGCTCACCACGCCTAGCGGATATCACAGATACGCAGTATTTT.

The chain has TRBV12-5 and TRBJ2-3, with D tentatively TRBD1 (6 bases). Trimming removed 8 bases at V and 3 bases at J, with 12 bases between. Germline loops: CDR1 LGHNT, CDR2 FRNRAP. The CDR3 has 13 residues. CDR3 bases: TGTGCTAGTAGAAACAGGGAAACAGATACGCAGTATTTT. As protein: CASRNRETDTQYF.

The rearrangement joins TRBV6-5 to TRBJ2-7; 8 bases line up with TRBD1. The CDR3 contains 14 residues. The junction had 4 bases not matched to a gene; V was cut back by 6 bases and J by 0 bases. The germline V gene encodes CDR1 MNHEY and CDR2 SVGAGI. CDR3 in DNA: TGTGCCAGCAGATGGACAGGGAGCTCCTACGAGCAGTACTTC. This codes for CASRWTGSSYEQYF.

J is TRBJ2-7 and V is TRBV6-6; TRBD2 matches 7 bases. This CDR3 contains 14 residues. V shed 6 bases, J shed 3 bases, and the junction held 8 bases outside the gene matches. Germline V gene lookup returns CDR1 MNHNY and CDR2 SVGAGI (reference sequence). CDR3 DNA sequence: TGTGCCAGCAGCATAGCGGGTGCCGACTACGAGCAGTACTTC. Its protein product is CASSIAGADYEQYF.

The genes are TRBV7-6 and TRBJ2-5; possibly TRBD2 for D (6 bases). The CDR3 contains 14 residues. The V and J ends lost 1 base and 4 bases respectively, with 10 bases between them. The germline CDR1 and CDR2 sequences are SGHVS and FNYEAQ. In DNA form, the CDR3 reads TGTGCCAGCAGCTTAGGTTCTAGCGTAGAGACCCAGTACTTC. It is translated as CASSLGSSVETQYF.

This CDR3 is CATSRDSAGDYNEQFF. CDR3 bases: TGTGCCACCAGCAGAGATTCGGCGGGGGACTACAATGAGCAGTTCTTC. The genes are TRBV15 and TRBJ2-1; 7 bases line up with TRBD2. The CDR3 runs to 16 residues. With 0 bases clipped from V and 3 bases from J, the junction kept 5 bases outside the gene matches. Per germline, CDR1 LNHNV and CDR2 YYDKDF (reference sequence).

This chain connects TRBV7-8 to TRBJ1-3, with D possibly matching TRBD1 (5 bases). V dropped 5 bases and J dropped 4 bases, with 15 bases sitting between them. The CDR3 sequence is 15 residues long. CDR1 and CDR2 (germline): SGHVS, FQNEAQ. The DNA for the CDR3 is TGTGCCAGCAGCCCTAGGGGTTTATCAGGAAACACCATATATTTT. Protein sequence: CASSPRGLSGNTIYF.

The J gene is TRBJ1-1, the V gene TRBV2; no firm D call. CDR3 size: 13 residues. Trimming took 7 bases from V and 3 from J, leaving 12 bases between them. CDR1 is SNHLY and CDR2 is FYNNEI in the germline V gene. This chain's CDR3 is CASNPPQDTEAFF. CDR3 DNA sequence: TGTGCCAGCAACCCGCCCCAAGACACTGAAGCTTTCTTT. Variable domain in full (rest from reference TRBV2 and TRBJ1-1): EPEVTQTPSHQVTQMGQEVILRCVPISNHLYFYWYRQILGQKVEFLVSFYNNEISEKSEIFDDQFSVERPDGSNFTLKIRSTKLEDSAMYFCASNPPQDTEAFFGQGTRLTVV.

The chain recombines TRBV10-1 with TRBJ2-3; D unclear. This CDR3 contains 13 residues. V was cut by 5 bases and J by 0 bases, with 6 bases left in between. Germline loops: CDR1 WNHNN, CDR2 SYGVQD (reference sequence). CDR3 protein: CASSMDSTDTQYF. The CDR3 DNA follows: TGCGCCAGCAGTATGGACAGCACAGATACGCAGTATTTT.

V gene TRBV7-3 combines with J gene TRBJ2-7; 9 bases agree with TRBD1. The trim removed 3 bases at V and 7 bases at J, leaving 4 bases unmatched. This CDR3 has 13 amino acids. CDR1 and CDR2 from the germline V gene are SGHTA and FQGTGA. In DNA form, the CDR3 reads TGTGCCAGCAGCTTGACAGGGGGTGGGGAGCAGTACTTC. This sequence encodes CASSLTGGGEQYF. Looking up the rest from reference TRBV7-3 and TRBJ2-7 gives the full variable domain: GAGVSQTPSNKVTEKGKYVELRCDPISGHTALYWYRQSLGQGPEFLIYFQGTGAADDSGLPNDRFFAVRPEGSVSTLKIQRTERGDSAVYLCASSLTGGGEQYFGPGTRLTVT.

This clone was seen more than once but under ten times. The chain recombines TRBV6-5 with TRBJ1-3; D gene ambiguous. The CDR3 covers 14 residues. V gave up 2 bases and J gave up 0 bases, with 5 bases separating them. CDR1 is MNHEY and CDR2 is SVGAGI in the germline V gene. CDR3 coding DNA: TGTGCCAGCAGTTACGGCAGCTCTGGAAACACCATATATTTT. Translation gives CASSYGSSGNTIYF.

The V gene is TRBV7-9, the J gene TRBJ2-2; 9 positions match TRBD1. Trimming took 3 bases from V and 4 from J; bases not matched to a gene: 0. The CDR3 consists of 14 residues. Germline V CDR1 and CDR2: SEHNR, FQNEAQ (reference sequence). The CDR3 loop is CASSLDRGTGELFF. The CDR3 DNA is TGTGCCAGCAGCTTGGACAGGGGCACCGGGGAGCTGTTTTTT.

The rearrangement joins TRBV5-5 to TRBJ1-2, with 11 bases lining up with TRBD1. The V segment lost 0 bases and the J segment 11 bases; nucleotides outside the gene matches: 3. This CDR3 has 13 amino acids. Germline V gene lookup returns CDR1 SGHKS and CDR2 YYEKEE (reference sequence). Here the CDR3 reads CASSLVGQGGYTF. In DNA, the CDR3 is TGTGCCAGCAGCTTGGTGGGACAGGGGGGTTACACCTTC.